The following is a TCR beta chain sequence with its context. The target antigen is unknown. Trimming cost V 5 bases and J 5 bases; bases outside gene matches: 8. This CDR3 has 15 residues. In germline, CDR1 is SGHTA, CDR2 FQGNSA. Sequencing was performed with immunoSEQ multiplex PCR; in TCRdb, only in-frame clones are kept and a portion is missing. The sample contains tens of thousands of clones, around four fifths of which appear only once. The data originate from a study of OX40 agonist ivuxolimab in advanced cancers. Whole-study context: Three dose-escalation patients had partial responses: one with hepatocellular carcinoma and two with cutaneous melanoma. General study points: A proportion of nonresponders additionally exhibited low normalized T-cell clonal expansion.

This sequence originates from an adult with an advanced solid tumor such as melanoma, head and neck, liver or kidney cancer. The rearrangement links TRBV7-2 to TRBJ2-2, with 7 bases matching TRBD1. The input for sequencing was CD4+ or CD8+ T cells sorted from blood, taken in a trial of the OX40 agonist ivuxolimab. This CDR3 reads CASSPRQGQTGELFF. The CDR3 DNA reads TGTGCCAGCAGCCCGAGACAGGGACAAACCGGGGAGCTGTTTTTT.